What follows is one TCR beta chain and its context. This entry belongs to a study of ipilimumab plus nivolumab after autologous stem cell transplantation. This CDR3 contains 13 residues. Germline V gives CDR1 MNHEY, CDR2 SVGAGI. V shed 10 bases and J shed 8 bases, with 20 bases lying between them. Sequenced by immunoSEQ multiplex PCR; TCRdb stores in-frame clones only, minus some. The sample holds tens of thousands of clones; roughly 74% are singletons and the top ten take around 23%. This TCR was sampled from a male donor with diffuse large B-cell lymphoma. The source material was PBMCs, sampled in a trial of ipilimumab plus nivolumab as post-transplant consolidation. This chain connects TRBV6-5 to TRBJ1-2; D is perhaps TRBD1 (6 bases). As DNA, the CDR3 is TGTGCCACAGGACAGACGATCAGTAGCGGCTACACCTTC. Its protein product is CATGQTISSGYTF.